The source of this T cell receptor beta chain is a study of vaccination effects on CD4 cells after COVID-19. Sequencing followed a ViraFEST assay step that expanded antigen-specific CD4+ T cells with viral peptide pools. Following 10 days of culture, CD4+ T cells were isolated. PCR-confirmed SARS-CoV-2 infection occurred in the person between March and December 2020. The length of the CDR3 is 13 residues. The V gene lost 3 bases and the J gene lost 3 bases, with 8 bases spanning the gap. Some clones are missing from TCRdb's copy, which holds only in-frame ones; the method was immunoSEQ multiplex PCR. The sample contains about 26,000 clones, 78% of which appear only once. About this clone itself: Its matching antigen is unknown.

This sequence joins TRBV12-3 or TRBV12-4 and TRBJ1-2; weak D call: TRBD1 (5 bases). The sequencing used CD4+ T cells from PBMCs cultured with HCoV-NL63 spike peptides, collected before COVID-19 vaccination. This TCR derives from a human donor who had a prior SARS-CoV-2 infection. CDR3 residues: CASSFRGHYGYTF. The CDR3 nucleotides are TGTGCCAGCAGTTTCCGGGGCCACTATGGCTACACCTTC.